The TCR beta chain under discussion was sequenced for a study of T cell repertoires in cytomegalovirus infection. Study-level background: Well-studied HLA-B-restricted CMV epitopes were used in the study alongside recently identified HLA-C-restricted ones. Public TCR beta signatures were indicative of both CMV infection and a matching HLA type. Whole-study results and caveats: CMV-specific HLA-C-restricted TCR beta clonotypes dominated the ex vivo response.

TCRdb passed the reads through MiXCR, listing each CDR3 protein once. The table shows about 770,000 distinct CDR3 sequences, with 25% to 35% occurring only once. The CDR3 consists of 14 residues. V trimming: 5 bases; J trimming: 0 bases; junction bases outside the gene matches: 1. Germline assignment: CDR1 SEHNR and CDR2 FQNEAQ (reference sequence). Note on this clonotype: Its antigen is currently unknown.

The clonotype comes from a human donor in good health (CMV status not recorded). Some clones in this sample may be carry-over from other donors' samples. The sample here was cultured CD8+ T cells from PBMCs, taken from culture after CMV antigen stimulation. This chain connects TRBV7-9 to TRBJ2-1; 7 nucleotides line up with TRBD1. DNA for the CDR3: TGTGCCAGCAGCGGGACAGCCTCCTACAATGAGCAGTTCTTC. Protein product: CASSGTASYNEQFF.